These 22 T cell receptor beta chains originate from one sample sequenced in a study of shared clonotypes between healthy human individuals. The table came from immunoSEQ multiplex PCR; TCRdb's copy has only in-frame clones and leaves some out. The sample carries 850,000 to 1,200,000 clones, around 76% recorded once. Input material: memory CD4+ T cells sorted from blood. Indicated subset: CD45RA-negative fraction. All receptors come from a man aged 18 to 29 in good health.

The chain links TRBV10-3 to TRBJ2-1; 10 bases are shared with TRBD1. Per germline, CDR1 ENHRY and CDR2 SYGVKD. This CDR3 has 12 residues. Losses at the gene ends were 6 bases for V and 9 bases for J; bases not matched to a gene: 2. The CDR3 sequence is CAIRTGGGEQFF. CDR3 DNA sequence: TGTGCCATCAGGACAGGGGGCGGTGAGCAGTTCTTC.

The V and J genes are TRBV6-1 and TRBJ2-2; D may match TRBD1 or TRBD2 (6 bases each). Germline values: CDR1 MNHNS, CDR2 SASEGT. V was shortened by 7 bases and J by 8 bases, with 20 bases between the two germline ends. The CDR3 is made up of 15 amino acids. CDR3 protein: CASNPRGVGAGELFF. CDR3 DNA: TGTGCCAGCAATCCTAGGGGGGTGGGAGCTGGGGAGCTGTTTTTT.

The chain couples TRBV19 to TRBJ1-6; D is unclear. V was pared by 6 bases and J by 8 bases, with 11 bases between. The CDR3 is 13 amino acids. The germline V gene has CDR1 LNHDA and CDR2 SQIVND (reference sequence). CDR3 protein: CASRPGRDSPLHF. The CDR3 DNA reads TGTGCCAGTAGACCGGGGAGGGATTCACCCCTCCACTTT.

The chain is built from TRBV2 and TRBJ2-7, with 9 bases matching TRBD1. The V segment lost 4 bases and the J segment 3 bases; nucleotides outside the gene matches: 4. Germline CDR1 is SNHLY and CDR2 is FYNNEI. There are 14 residues in the CDR3. CDR3 sequence: CASSGDRGVYEQYF. The CDR3 DNA reads as TGTGCCAGCAGTGGAGACAGGGGGGTCTACGAGCAGTACTTC.

This clone was counted once. The V call is TRBV10-3, the J call TRBJ1-2, with TRBD1 as a possible D gene (5 bases). This CDR3 spans 16 amino acids. Trimming pared 5 bases from V and 6 bases from J, leaving 22 bases between. The germline V gene has CDR1 ENHRY and CDR2 SYGVKD. The CDR3 protein is CAISYTTLRDGDGYTF. The CDR3 DNA reads TGTGCCATCAGTTACACAACCCTCAGGGACGGCGATGGCTACACCTTC.

Turning to this clone: The sample has other DNA sequences that encode this CDR3 too. The rearrangement uses TRBV9 and TRBJ2-3; D gene uncertain. The CDR3 length is 13 residues. Germline V CDR1 and CDR2: SGDLS, YYNGEE. V lost 0 bases to trimming and J lost 2 bases, with 4 bases between them. CDR3 in amino acids: CASSVGPTDTQYF. The CDR3 bases are TGTGCCAGCAGCGTAGGCCCCACAGATACGCAGTATTTT.

CDR3 region: CASSLRSGYNQPQHF. CDR3 bases: TGTGCCAGCAGCTTAAGATCAGGCTACAATCAGCCCCAGCATTTT. The J gene is TRBJ1-5, the V gene TRBV7-2; D gene uncertain. Between the trimmed V and J ends, which lost 2 bases and 3 bases, there was a span of 11 bases. Germline V gene lookup returns CDR1 SGHTA and CDR2 FQGNSA. The CDR3 totals 15 residues. Full variable domain (missing parts from reference TRBV7-2 and TRBJ1-5): GAGVSQSPSNKVTEKGKDVELRCDPISGHTALYWYRQSLGQGLEFLIYFQGNSAPDKSGLPSDRFSAERTGGSVSTLTIQRTQQEDSAVYLCASSLRSGYNQPQHFGDGTRLSIL.

This clone appeared once. The CDR3 reads CASSEVLLSNYGYTF. DNA for the CDR3: TGTGCCAGTAGTGAGGTTTTGTTGAGTAACTATGGCTACACCTTC. This rearrangement joins TRBV19 to TRBJ1-2; D gene unclear. V was shortened by 5 bases and J by 1 base, with 14 bases between the two germline ends. The germline V gene encodes CDR1 LNHDA and CDR2 SQIVND (reference sequence). The CDR3 sequence is 15 residues long.

The rearrangement joins TRBV7-6 to TRBJ2-7; D is possibly TRBD1 (6 bases). The CDR3 loop spans 16 amino acids. Trimming shortened V by 1 base and J by 1 base, and 14 bases separated the two germline ends. CDR1 is SGHVS and CDR2 is FNYEAQ in the germline V gene. The CDR3 sequence: CASSLVGGGASYEQYF. The CDR3 DNA reads TGTGCCAGCAGCTTAGTGGGTGGGGGCGCTTCCTACGAGCAGTACTTC.

The chain has TRBV5-1 and TRBJ2-7, with 9 bases that match TRBD2. The germline CDR1 and CDR2 sequences are SGHRS and YFSETQ. The V segment lost 0 bases and the J segment 6 bases; nucleotides outside the gene matches: 16. There are 18 residues in the CDR3. The CDR3 nucleotides read TGCGCCAGCAGCTTGGGAGGCGGGAGGGCCTCTCTATCGTCCGAGCAGTACTTC. This sequence encodes CASSLGGGRASLSSEQYF.

This sequence joins TRBV16 and TRBJ2-5; 7 bases agree with TRBD2. CDR1 is KGHSY and CDR2 is FQNENV in the germline V gene. The CDR3 runs to 16 residues. The V and J ends lost 4 bases and 0 bases, in that order; junction bases with no gene match: 8. The CDR3 is CASSRDGTTYQETQYF. DNA for the CDR3: TGTGCCAGCAGCCGGGATGGGACTACGTACCAAGAGACCCAGTACTTC.

Regarding this clone: This same CDR3 is encoded by further DNA sequences in the sample. The rearrangement uses TRBV27 and TRBJ2-7; 8 bases map to TRBD1. Germline values: CDR1 MNHEY, CDR2 SMNVEV (reference sequence). The CDR3 contains 15 residues. Trimming removed 0 bases from V and 3 bases from J; junction bases left unmatched: 4. CDR3 DNA: TGTGCCAGCAGTTTATCAGGGACAGGACGCTACGAGCAGTACTTC. Amino acid sequence: CASSLSGTGRYEQYF.

J is TRBJ1-6 and V is TRBV4-1; tentative D call: TRBD1 (5 bases). Per germline, CDR1 MGHRA and CDR2 YSYEKL. The CDR3 runs to 18 residues. The V gene lost 1 base and the J gene lost 0 bases, with 13 bases spanning the gap. DNA of the CDR3: TGCGCCAGCAGCCAAGTTTACCAGGGAAGCTCCTATAATTCACCCCTCCACTTT. This gives the protein CASSQVYQGSSYNSPLHF.

A single count supports this clone. The J gene is TRBJ1-6, the V gene TRBV7-6; D may be TRBD1 (5 bases). The CDR3 is 14 amino acids. Germline V lookup: CDR1 SGHVS, CDR2 FNYEAQ. Trimming removed 5 bases from V and 5 bases from J, with 10 bases in between. CDR3 sequence reads: CASSKQENNSPLHF. For the CDR3, the DNA is TGTGCCAGCAGCAAACAGGAGAATAATTCACCCCTCCACTTT.

This clone was observed at least ten times. The chain is built from TRBV27 and TRBJ2-7, with D possibly being TRBD1 (6 bases). The CDR3 covers 15 residues. V shed 0 bases and J shed 5 bases, with 14 bases lying between them. The germline gives CDR1 MNHEY, CDR2 SMNVEV (reference sequence). The CDR3 coding sequence is TGTGCCAGCAGTTTATCGCGACAGGCAAACCACGAGCAGTACTTC. Its protein is CASSLSRQANHEQYF.

The chain recombines TRBV6-1 with TRBJ2-1, with 9 bases aligning to TRBD2. The V gene's germline CDR1 is MNHNS and CDR2 SASEGT. Trimming removed 5 bases from V and 10 bases from J; junction bases left unmatched: 3. The CDR3 totals 12 residues. The CDR3: CASSLAGFEQFF. In DNA, the CDR3 is TGTGCCAGCAGTCTAGCGGGATTCGAGCAGTTCTTC.

The gene calls are TRBV7-9 and TRBJ2-3, with D tentatively TRBD1 or TRBD2 (6 bases each). V was pared by 11 bases and J by 2 bases, with 17 bases between. The germline gives CDR1 SEHNR, CDR2 FQNEAQ (reference sequence). The CDR3 consists of 14 residues. CDR3 sequence reads: CASGVEGNTDTQYF. CDR3 bases: TGTGCCTCAGGGGTGGAGGGTAACACAGATACGCAGTATTTT. The full variable domain, rest sourced from reference TRBV7-9 and TRBJ2-3, is DTGVSQNPRHKITKRGQNVTFRCDPISEHNRLYWYRQTLGQGPEFLTYFQNEAQLEKSRLLSDRFSAERPKGSFSTLEIQRTEQGDSAMYLCASGVEGNTDTQYFGPGTRLTVL.

As DNA, the CDR3 is TGTGCCAGCACTCCCACGCCGGGACGCCTCCAGCAGTACTTC. Translation gives CASTPTPGRLQQYF. V and J are TRBV6-5 and TRBJ2-7, with D perhaps assigned TRBD1 or TRBD2 (5 bases each). Looked up from germline, CDR1 is MNHEY and CDR2 is SVGAGI. V was shortened by 7 bases and J by 8 bases, with 21 bases between the two germline ends. This CDR3 has 14 amino acids.

DNA for the CDR3: TGTGCCAGCAGCTTAGGGGGAAACCAAGAGACCCAGTACTTC. Its translation is CASSLGGNQETQYF. This chain uses TRBV7-2 with TRBJ2-5, with D unclear. Trimming pared 1 base from V and 0 bases from J, leaving 6 bases between. The CDR3 is 14 residues long. CDR1 SGHTA and CDR2 FQGNSA come from the germline V gene.

This clone was observed once. This chain uses TRBV9 with TRBJ2-2; no firm D call. Between the trimmed V and J ends, which lost 3 bases and 5 bases, there was a span of 8 bases. Germline-derived CDR1 and CDR2 are SGDLS and YYNGEE. The length of the CDR3 is 13 residues. The CDR3 DNA reads as TGTGCCAGCAGCGCGACGGAAACCGGGGAGCTGTTTTTT. Translated, it gives CASSATETGELFF.

The V gene is TRBV5-1, the J gene TRBJ2-7; D possibly corresponds to TRBD1 (6 bases). Trimming took 7 bases from V and 0 from J, leaving 17 bases between them. The CDR3 has 15 amino acids. Looked up from germline, CDR1 is SGHRS and CDR2 is YFSETQ. This CDR3 is CASRAGTGTSYEQYF. The CDR3 DNA is TGCGCCAGCCGGGCCGGTACAGGGACCTCCTACGAGCAGTACTTC.

A remark on this clone: Other DNA sequences in the sample encode the same CDR3. The chain couples TRBV2 to TRBJ2-5, with D tentatively TRBD2 (6 bases). The CDR3 contains 13 residues. Germline CDR1 and CDR2: SNHLY and FYNNEI. V was pared by 6 bases and J by 1 base, with 9 bases between. The CDR3 region is CASSGGRQETQYF. CDR3 nucleotides: TGTGCCAGCAGCGGGGGACGCCAAGAGACCCAGTACTTC.